This TCR beta chain was recorded in a study of cytomegalovirus exposure and HLA in healthy donors. Study-level results: A few CMV-associated chains were confirmed in vitro to be specific for CMV antigens. The classifier, whose performance was assessed in both the original and validation cohorts, reportedly diagnosed cytomegalovirus status with high specificity and sensitivity. Some V segments could not be told apart, so they were left out, TRBV6-2 and TRBV6-3 among them.

On this clone: The antigen remains undetermined.

PCR involved 60 Vbeta and 13 Jbeta primers. The table came from immunoSEQ multiplex PCR; TCRdb's copy has only in-frame clones and leaves some out. The sample records some 200,000 clones, about two thirds being singletons. The germline CDR1 and CDR2 sequences are SGDLS and YYNGEE. The CDR3 loop spans 14 amino acids. V dropped 4 bases and J dropped 5; count of bases not matched to a gene: 7. The sequenced material came from PBMCs. This chain links TRBV9 with TRBJ2-7; TRBD1 matches at 9 bases. The clonotype was recovered from a man aged 40-49 years in good health and CMV-seropositive. The CDR3 loop reads CASSTGTGYNEQYF. DNA for the CDR3: TGTGCCAGCAGCACCGGGACAGGGTATAACGAGCAGTACTTC.